The 32 T cell receptor beta chains below all came from one sample that was sequenced in a study of regulatory T cells in long-lasting Graves disease. Stated time point: newly diagnosed GD, antithyroid drugs for less than 3 months. From PBMCs, RNA was extracted and then used to make the TCR library. Building of the TCR beta libraries involved iRepertoire HTBI primers and Arm-PCR of CDR3 regions. MiXCR, run by TCRdb on the multiplex PCR reads, gives a single entry per CDR3 protein. The profile shows 520,000 or so distinct CDR3 sequences, more than 10% of them singletons. This sample also belongs to another study, concerning T cells in Graves' hyperthyroidism and ophthalmopathy.

Material: peripheral blood mononuclear cells (PBMCs), obtained at new diagnosis, from a patient treated with antithyroid drugs. The receptors were gathered from a woman in her thirties with Graves disease.

V and J are TRBV6-1 and TRBJ1-1; possible D gene TRBD1, 5 bases. Germline CDR1 is MNHNS and CDR2 is SASEGT. CDR3 length equals 14 residues. Trimming took off 4 bases at V and 7 bases at J, with 16 bases between the two ends. The CDR3 DNA reads as TGTGCCAGCAGTGTTCCCCCGGGGCCCCATGAAGCTTTCTTT. This encodes CASSVPPGPHEAFF.

This clonotype showed up many times. CDR3 DNA sequence: TGTGCCAGCAGTGACCGCGGGACAGGGCTTATAGATTCTTACTACAATGAGCAGTTCTTC. Amino acids: CASSDRGTGLIDSYYNEQFF. This sequence joins TRBV2 and TRBJ2-1, with 9 bases matching TRBD1. The CDR3 loop spans 20 amino acids. V was pared by 3 bases and J by 3 bases, with 18 bases of the junction left unmatched. Germline CDR1 is SNHLY and CDR2 is FYNNEI.

A few counts support this clonotype. The chain carries TRBV6-5 and TRBJ2-1; 14 nucleotides match TRBD2. The CDR3 sequence is 20 residues long. V dropped 1 base and J dropped 3; count of bases not matched to a gene: 11. Germline V gene lookup returns CDR1 MNHEY and CDR2 SVGAGI. The CDR3 reads CASSYLGLAGGPSFYNEQFF. CDR3 nucleotides: TGTGCCAGCAGTTACTTAGGACTAGCGGGAGGCCCAAGCTTCTACAATGAGCAGTTCTTC.

This clonotype was detected many times. The chain has TRBV20-1 and TRBJ1-1; weak D call: TRBD1 (5 bases). The ends were cut back, 6 bases at V and 3 bases at J, with 14 bases in the middle. The CDR3 runs to 13 residues. Germline CDR1 reads DFQATT; CDR2 reads SNEGSKA (reference sequence). CDR3 sequence: CSAKGVLDTEAFF. The CDR3 DNA sequence: TGCAGTGCAAAAGGGGTTTTGGACACTGAAGCTTTCTTT.

The chain joins TRBV18 to TRBJ2-1; D gene uncertain. This CDR3 comprises 15 residues. V was trimmed by 6 bases and J by 0 bases, leaving 12 bases between them. The V gene's germline CDR1 is KGHSH and CDR2 LQKENI. The CDR3 nucleotides read TGTGCCAGCTCCCCCTGGACGGACTCCTACAATGAGCAGTTCTTC. Translated: CASSPWTDSYNEQFF.

In its sample, this clonotype was seen many times. J is TRBJ2-1 and V is TRBV27; 14 bases agree with TRBD2. CDR3 length equals 17 residues. Germline-derived CDR1 and CDR2 are MNHEY and SMNVEV (reference sequence). The trim removed 7 bases at V and 7 bases at J, leaving 12 bases unmatched. The CDR3 sequence: CASNPKAGTSGRNEQFF. The CDR3 DNA follows: TGTGCCAGCAACCCAAAAGCCGGGACTAGCGGGAGAAATGAGCAGTTCTTC.

This clonotype has a count of ten or more. This sequence joins TRBV13 and TRBJ2-7; D possibly uses TRBD1 or TRBD2 (5 bases each). V was trimmed by 8 bases and J by 1 base, leaving 12 bases between them. The CDR3 sequence is 13 residues long. Looked up from germline, CDR1 is PRHDT and CDR2 is FYEKMQ (reference sequence). CDR3 sequence (DNA): TGTGCCAGCCAAAAGGGACCTTCCTACGAGCAGTACTTC. Translating gives CASQKGPSYEQYF.

This clonotype showed up many times. The J gene is TRBJ2-1, the V gene TRBV2; TRBD2 aligns across 9 bases. CDR1 is SNHLY, CDR2 FYNNEI, per germline. V shed 4 bases and J 6 bases; nucleotides not matched to a gene: 4. CDR3 size: 14 residues. The CDR3 nucleotides read TGTGCCAGCAGTGGCGGGAGGGCCGGCAATGAGCAGTTCTTC. It is translated as CASSGGRAGNEQFF.

This clonotype was detected ten times or more. V is TRBV30 and J is TRBJ2-1, with a tentative D call TRBD1 (6 bases). There are 12 residues in the CDR3. Germline CDR1 is GTSNPN and CDR2 is SVGIG (reference sequence). Written as DNA, the CDR3 is TGTGCAGTGGCAGGGGCCTACAATGAGCAGTTCTTC. Encoded protein: CAVAGAYNEQFF.

This clonotype was detected many times. The gene calls are TRBV27 and TRBJ1-2; tentative D call: TRBD1 (5 bases). Germline values: CDR1 MNHEY, CDR2 SMNVEV (reference sequence). Trimming pared 5 bases from V and 4 bases from J, leaving 17 bases between. CDR3 size: 15 residues. The CDR3 nucleotides read TGTGCCAGCAGTGGGACGACAAAGGGGACCTATGGCTACACCTTC. Translated, it gives CASSGTTKGTYGYTF.

There are many counts of this clonotype. The chain links TRBV11-3 to TRBJ2-7; 12 bases are shared with TRBD2. V shed 2 bases and J 5 bases; nucleotides not matched to a gene: 10. The CDR3 is made up of 17 amino acids. Germline V lookup: CDR1 SGHNT, CDR2 YENEEA. The CDR3 reads CASSLKKTSGSGDEQYF. As DNA, the CDR3 is TGTGCCAGCAGCTTAAAGAAGACTAGCGGGAGTGGGGACGAGCAGTACTTC.

This clonotype was detected ten times or more. V usage is TRBV12-3 or TRBV12-4 and J usage is TRBJ1-1; the D is unclear. The length of the CDR3 is 15 residues. V was trimmed by 1 base and J by 1 base, leaving 10 bases between them. DNA of the CDR3: TGTGCCAGCAGTTTAGGAGAAGGGTGGAACACTGAAGCTTTCTTT. It specifies CASSLGEGWNTEAFF.

This clonotype showed up just a few times. This chain uses TRBV7-3 with TRBJ2-7, with D possibly matching TRBD2 (6 bases). V gave up 1 base and J gave up 7 bases, with 20 bases separating them. The CDR3 spans 16 residues. Germline CDR1 and CDR2: SGHTA and FQGTGA. CDR3 bases: TGTGCCAGCAGCTTAATAGGTGGGACTCCAACTGGGGAGCAGTACTTC. This encodes CASSLIGGTPTGEQYF. Looking up the rest from reference TRBV7-3 and TRBJ2-7 gives the full variable domain: GAGVSQTPSNKVTEKGKYVELRCDPISGHTALYWYRQSLGQGPEFLIYFQGTGAADDSGLPNDRFFAVRPEGSVSTLKIQRTERGDSAVYLCASSLIGGTPTGEQYFGPGTRLTVT.

This clonotype occurred many times. J is TRBJ2-7 and V is TRBV7-9; no reliable D call. From germline, CDR1 is SEHNR and CDR2 FQNEAQ (reference sequence). The CDR3 is 14 residues long. The germline V and J ends were trimmed by 2 bases and 2 bases, with 10 bases remaining between them. In DNA, the CDR3 is TGTGCCAGCAGCTTAACGGACGGAACCTACGAGCAGTACTTC. Residues: CASSLTDGTYEQYF.

This clonotype was picked up a small number of times. The chain couples TRBV6-5 to TRBJ2-1; the match to TRBD1 covers 7 bases. Germline V gene lookup returns CDR1 MNHEY and CDR2 SVGAGI. With 2 bases clipped from V and 4 bases from J, the junction kept 8 bases outside the gene matches. CDR3 length: 16 residues. CDR3 sequence reads: CASSYPETGLYNEQFF. The CDR3, as DNA: TGTGCCAGCAGTTACCCCGAGACAGGGCTGTACAATGAGCAGTTCTTC.

This clonotype has a count of ten or more. CDR3 in amino acids: CASRTTGKGNIQYF. In DNA form, the CDR3 reads TGTGCCAGCAGAACAACGGGAAAGGGGAACATTCAGTACTTC. This chain links TRBV6-2 or TRBV6-3 with TRBJ2-4; perhaps D is TRBD1 or TRBD2 (5 bases each). Germline CDR1 MNHEY, CDR2 SVGEGT. The CDR3 runs 14 residues. The V gene lost 6 bases and the J gene lost 7 bases, with 16 bases spanning the gap.

This clonotype was recorded at least ten times. The chain couples TRBV7-2 to TRBJ2-5; D remains ambiguous. The germline V gene encodes CDR1 SGHTA and CDR2 FQGNSA. This CDR3 region has 14 residues. V shed 0 bases and J shed 4 bases, with 9 bases lying between them. The CDR3 reads CASSLAWAAETQYF. The CDR3 region has the DNA TGTGCCAGCAGCTTAGCGTGGGCCGCAGAGACCCAGTACTTC.

This clonotype was seen just once. The V call is TRBV11-2, the J call TRBJ1-1; a possible D gene is TRBD1 (6 bases). CDR1 SGHAT and CDR2 FQNNGV come from the germline V gene. V was trimmed by 6 bases and J by 3 bases, leaving 14 bases between them. The CDR3 spans 14 residues. The CDR3 here is CASSADRRDTEAFF. The CDR3 DNA is TGTGCCAGCAGTGCTGACAGGAGGGACACTGAAGCTTTCTTT.

The sample holds many counts of this clonotype. The rearrangement joins TRBV2 to TRBJ2-3; D possibly corresponds to TRBD2 (6 bases). The CDR3 length is 13 residues. With 2 bases removed from V and 4 bases from J, the gap between germline ends came to 7 bases. Germline V CDR1 and CDR2: SNHLY, FYNNEI. The CDR3 region has the DNA TGTGCCAGCAGTGAACAGCGGGCAGATACGCAGTATTTT. As protein: CASSEQRADTQYF.

This rearrangement joins TRBV28 to TRBJ1-5, with D unclear. Germline loops: CDR1 MDHEN, CDR2 SYDVKM. There are 14 residues in the CDR3. Trimming cost V 0 bases and J 6 bases, with 9 bases left between them. CDR3 DNA sequence: TGTGCCAGCAGTTTATGGCAGGCCCGTCAGCCCCAGCATTTT. It translates to CASSLWQARQPQHF.

This clonotype was counted at least ten times. The rearrangement links TRBV6-5 to TRBJ2-7, with D unclear. Germline V gives CDR1 MNHEY, CDR2 SVGAGI. This CDR3 spans 14 amino acids. V lost 2 bases and J lost 6, with 14 bases in between. The CDR3 here is CASSYPSESAEQYF. CDR3 bases: TGTGCCAGCAGTTACCCCTCCGAGAGCGCCGAGCAGTACTTC.

The chain recombines TRBV29-1 with TRBJ2-7; D gene ambiguous. Germline V gene sequence: CDR1 SQVTM, CDR2 ANQGSEA. V was cut by 4 bases and J by 2 bases, with 9 bases left in between. The CDR3 runs to 12 residues. The CDR3 protein is CSVGGLTYEQYF. The CDR3 DNA reads as TGCAGCGTTGGAGGTCTCACCTACGAGCAGTACTTC.

J is TRBJ2-5 and V is TRBV15; no definite D call. Trimming took off 8 bases at V and 0 bases at J, with 7 bases between the two ends. The CDR3 extends over 12 amino acids. The germline gives CDR1 LNHNV, CDR2 YYDKDF (reference sequence). CDR3 sequence (DNA): TGTGCCACCCCTCGGTACCAAGAGACCCAGTACTTC. Protein sequence: CATPRYQETQYF.

At least ten counts were recorded for this clonotype. The V and J genes are TRBV7-9 and TRBJ2-5, with D uncertain. The V end lost 0 bases, the J end lost 2 bases, and 10 bases lay between the germline ends. This CDR3 is built from 15 residues. Germline CDR1 is SEHNR and CDR2 is FQNEAQ (reference sequence). The CDR3, as DNA: TGTGCCAGCAGCTTAGCCTTGGCTCTACAAGAGACCCAGTACTTC. Protein: CASSLALALQETQYF.

This clonotype was observed many times. J is TRBJ2-1 and V is TRBV5-1; 8 nucleotides match TRBD1. The CDR3 loop spans 15 amino acids. Germline V gene sequence: CDR1 SGHRS, CDR2 YFSETQ. Germline trimming cut 4 bases from V and 5 bases from J; bases unmatched to any gene: 8. The CDR3, as DNA: TGCGCCAGCAGCCCATGGACAGGGATAAACAATGAGCAGTTCTTC. It is translated as CASSPWTGINNEQFF.

The chain combines TRBV5-5 with TRBJ2-5; 7 bases match TRBD1. The V gene end was trimmed by 5 bases and the J gene end by 5 bases; junction bases not matched to a gene: 12. The CDR3 is made up of 15 amino acids. In germline, CDR1 is SGHKS, CDR2 YYEKEE (reference sequence). The CDR3 DNA reads TGTGCCAGCAGTTATCTCCCGACAGGGCGGGAGACCCAGTACTTC. Its translation is CASSYLPTGRETQYF.

The gene calls are TRBV6-2 or TRBV6-3 and TRBJ2-6; D ambiguous. In germline, CDR1 is MNHEY, CDR2 SVGEGT. V lost 8 bases to trimming and J lost 0 bases, with 8 bases between them. CDR3 length: 14 amino acids. The CDR3 DNA follows: TGTGCCAGCTTCGCCTTCTCTGGGGCCAACGTCCTGACTTTC. Encoded protein: CASFAFSGANVLTF.

The V and J genes are TRBV27 and TRBJ2-7; TRBD2 agrees at 16 bases. The V gene end was trimmed by 8 bases and the J gene end by 3 bases; junction bases not matched to a gene: 7. The CDR3 has 16 residues. CDR1 MNHEY and CDR2 SMNVEV come from the germline V gene (reference sequence). The CDR3 region is CASGSGTSGRVYEQYF. Written as DNA, the CDR3 is TGTGCCAGCGGATCCGGGACTAGCGGGAGGGTCTACGAGCAGTACTTC.

This clonotype was seen many times. The genes are TRBV30 and TRBJ1-1; D gene unclear. Per the germline V gene, CDR1 is GTSNPN and CDR2 is SVGIG (reference sequence). V was trimmed by 4 bases and J by 4 bases, leaving 7 bases between them. This CDR3 contains 11 residues. The CDR3 reads CAWNRGTEAFF. CDR3 nucleotides: TGTGCCTGGAATCGGGGCACTGAAGCTTTCTTT.

A word on this clonotype: At one of its ends the junction is not consistent with the germline gene, which may arise from a read error. The chain joins TRBV7-6 to TRBJ2-1; 9 bases are a match to TRBD2. This CDR3 has 22 residues. From germline, CDR1 is SGHVS and CDR2 FNYEAQ. The CDR3 nucleotides read TGCGCCAGCAGCTTGCGATGGGTAGCGGGAGCACAATCCCTGTCCCTAAACAATGAGCAGTTCTTC. It encodes CASSLRWVAGAQSLSLNNEQFF.

This clonotype was seen only a few times. V and J are TRBV20-1 and TRBJ2-1; D may be TRBD1 or TRBD2 (5 bases each). Trimming removed 0 bases from V and 5 bases from J, with 14 bases in between. CDR1 is DFQATT and CDR2 is SNEGSKA in the germline V gene (reference sequence). The CDR3 consists of 15 residues. The CDR3 region is CSARDPGRGNNEQFF. The CDR3 DNA is TGCAGTGCTAGAGACCCGGGACGAGGAAACAATGAGCAGTTCTTC.

This clonotype turned up a few times. The final CDR3 position lacks the conserved phenylalanine or tryptophan, pointing to a likely read error. The V gene is TRBV18, the J gene TRBJ2-5, with unresolved D. Germline-derived CDR1 and CDR2 are KGHSH and LQKENI. Trimming pared 6 bases from V and 0 bases from J, leaving 5 bases between. This CDR3 region has 12 residues. In nucleotides, the CDR3 is TGTGCCAGCTCCCAGGACCAAGAGACCCAGTACTCC. Its protein is CASSQDQETQYS.